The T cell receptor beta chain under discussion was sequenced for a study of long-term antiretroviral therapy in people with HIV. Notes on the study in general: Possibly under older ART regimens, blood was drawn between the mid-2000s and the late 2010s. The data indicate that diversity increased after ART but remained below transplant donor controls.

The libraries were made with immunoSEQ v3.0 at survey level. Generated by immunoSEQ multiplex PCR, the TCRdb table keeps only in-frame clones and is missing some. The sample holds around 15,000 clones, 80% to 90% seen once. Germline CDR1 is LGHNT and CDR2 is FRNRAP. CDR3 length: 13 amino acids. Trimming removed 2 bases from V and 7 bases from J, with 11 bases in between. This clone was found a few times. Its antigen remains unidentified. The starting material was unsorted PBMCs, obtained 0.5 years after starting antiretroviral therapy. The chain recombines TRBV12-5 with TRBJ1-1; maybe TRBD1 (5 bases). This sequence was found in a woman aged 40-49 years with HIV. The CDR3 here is CASGLIRGLEAFF. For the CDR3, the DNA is TGTGCTAGTGGTTTGATACGGGGACTTGAAGCTTTCTTT.